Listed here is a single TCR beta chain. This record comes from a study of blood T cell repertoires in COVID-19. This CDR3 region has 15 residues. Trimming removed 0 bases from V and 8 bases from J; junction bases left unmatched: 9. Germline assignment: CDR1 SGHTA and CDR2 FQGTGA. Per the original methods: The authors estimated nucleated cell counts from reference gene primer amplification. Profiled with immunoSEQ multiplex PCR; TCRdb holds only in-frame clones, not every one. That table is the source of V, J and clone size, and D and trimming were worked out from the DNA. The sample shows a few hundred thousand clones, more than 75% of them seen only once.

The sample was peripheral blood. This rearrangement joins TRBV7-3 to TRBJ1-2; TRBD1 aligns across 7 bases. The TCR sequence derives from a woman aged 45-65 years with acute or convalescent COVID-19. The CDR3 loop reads CASSLTGDSVTGYTF. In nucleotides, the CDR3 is TGTGCCAGCAGCTTAACTGGGGACAGCGTTACCGGCTACACCTTC.